Shown below are 24 T cell receptor beta chains from a single sample sequenced in a study of T cell repertoires in cytomegalovirus infection. Using its own MiXCR run on the reads, TCRdb lists one record per CDR3 protein. The sample includes hundreds of thousands of distinct CDR3 sequences, roughly 36% of them seen just once. Sequenced sample: PBMCs. These receptor sequences come from a human donor in good health (CMV status not recorded). Some clones in this sample may be carry-over from other donors' samples.

This clonotype came up a few times. The chain joins TRBV12-3 or TRBV12-4 to TRBJ1-5, with unresolved D. Deletions cut 2 bases from V and 0 bases from J, with 5 bases between. The CDR3 has 14 amino acids. The CDR3 DNA is TGTGCCAGCAGTTTATTGAATAGCAATCAGCCCCAGCATTTT. Translation: CASSLLNSNQPQHF.

The chain couples TRBV28 to TRBJ2-7; maybe TRBD1 (5 bases). Deletions cut 9 bases from V and 2 bases from J, with 14 bases between. CDR3 length equals 13 residues. Germline V gives CDR1 MDHEN, CDR2 SYDVKM. CDR3 nucleotides: TGTGCCAGTGCTTTAACAGGTCCCTACGAGCAGTACTTC. Amino acids: CASALTGPYEQYF.

This clonotype came up many times. The rearrangement uses TRBV7-8 and TRBJ1-1, with unresolved D. Germline V gene data show CDR1 as SGHVS and CDR2 as FQNEAQ. V shed 5 bases and J shed 6 bases, with 13 bases lying between them. The CDR3 has 13 residues. The DNA for the CDR3 is TGTGCCAGCAGCCAATACATGGGGTCTGAAGCTTTCTTT. It codes for CASSQYMGSEAFF.

This clonotype has more than one count but fewer than ten. The V gene is TRBV11-2, the J gene TRBJ2-1; D remains ambiguous. Germline-derived CDR1 and CDR2 are SGHAT and FQNNGV. V was clipped by 1 base and J by 4 bases, with 11 bases between them. This CDR3 is 15 amino acids long. CDR3 DNA: TGTGCCAGCAGCTTAGGGACGGTATTGTACAATGAGCAGTTCTTC. Translating it yields CASSLGTVLYNEQFF.

This chain connects TRBV3-1 to TRBJ2-3, with TRBD1 matching 10 bases. V lost 4 bases, J lost 5 bases, and 6 bases stayed unmatched. The CDR3 spans 15 residues. CDR1 and CDR2 (germline): LGHDT, YNNKEL (reference sequence). The CDR3 sequence is CASSPQGTGVDTQYF. CDR3 sequence (DNA): TGTGCCAGCAGCCCCCAAGGGACAGGGGTAGATACGCAGTATTTT.

This clonotype was observed once. This rearrangement joins TRBV5-6 to TRBJ1-1; D is perhaps TRBD1 (6 bases). Deletions cut 6 bases from V and 6 bases from J, with 12 bases between. Germline V gives CDR1 SGHDT, CDR2 YYEEEE. This CDR3 region has 12 residues. The CDR3 bases are TGTGCCAGCAATTTACAGGGAGCTGAAGCTTTCTTT. Translated: CASNLQGAEAFF.

The chain combines TRBV12-3 or TRBV12-4 with TRBJ1-4; the D is unclear. This CDR3 is built from 17 residues. V dropped 1 base and J dropped 7 bases, with 19 bases sitting between them. CDR3 region: CASSLDLGGRWSEKLFF. The CDR3 DNA follows: TGTGCCAGCAGTTTAGATTTAGGTGGTAGGTGGAGTGAAAAACTGTTTTTT.

This clonotype was recorded a few times. The rearrangement links TRBV7-9 to TRBJ1-1; D is ambiguous. CDR1 and CDR2 from the germline V gene are SEHNR and FQNEAQ (reference sequence). The CDR3 runs to 15 residues. Trimming took 3 bases from V and 5 from J, leaving 16 bases between them. The CDR3 DNA reads as TGTGCCAGCAGCTTTGAAACCCTTAGGCGGACTGAAGCTTTCTTT. Translation gives CASSFETLRRTEAFF.

The chain uses TRBV20-1 and TRBJ1-6; 9 bases fit TRBD1. The germline V gene encodes CDR1 DFQATT and CDR2 SNEGSKA (reference sequence). V trimming: 3 bases; J trimming: 5 bases; junction bases outside the gene matches: 8. This CDR3 has 16 residues. The CDR3 reads CSASVTRDRDNSPLHF. The CDR3 bases are TGCAGTGCTAGCGTCACCCGGGACAGGGATAATTCACCCCTCCACTTT.

V is TRBV19 and J is TRBJ1-1, with D unresolved. The germline CDR1 and CDR2 sequences are LNHDA and SQIVND (reference sequence). V was trimmed by 0 bases and J by 1 base, leaving 9 bases between them. This CDR3 is 15 amino acids long. The CDR3 DNA sequence: TGTGCCAGTAGTATAGATCGGCGGGGGAACACTGAAGCTTTCTTT. Amino acid sequence: CASSIDRRGNTEAFF.

Note on this clonotype: Since the CDR3 does not end with the conserved phenylalanine or tryptophan, this likely comes from a read error. V and J are TRBV12-3 or TRBV12-4 and TRBJ1-2; the D is unclear. Trimming took off 3 bases at V and 1 base at J, with 12 bases between the two ends. The CDR3 loop spans 15 amino acids. The CDR3 loop is CASSFRGEGNYGYTL. CDR3 DNA sequence: TGTGCCAGCAGTTTTCGGGGAGAGGGTAACTATGGCTACACCTTA.

Points on this clonotype: Mismatch with germline at one junction end may stem from a read error. The V and J genes are TRBV6-8 and TRBJ2-1; 8 positions match TRBD2. CDR3 length equals 14 residues. From germline, CDR1 is MNHGY and CDR2 SAAAGT. In nucleotides, the CDR3 is TGTACCAGCAGTCGCCCGGGGGCGGGAGGCGAGCAGTTCTTC. Amino acids: CTSSRPGAGGEQFF.

Note on this clonotype: A much larger clone differs from this one at a single base, so this may be a read error. The chain is built from TRBV7-3 and TRBJ2-2; tentatively, D is TRBD2 (5 bases). The CDR3 runs to 15 residues. Germline V gene sequence: CDR1 SGHTA, CDR2 FQGTGA. The CDR3 region has the DNA TGTGCCAGCAGCTTCGGGCCCAAGTCCGCCGGGGAGATGTTTTTT. Its translation is CASSFGPKSAGEMFF.

The chain combines TRBV7-9 with TRBJ1-1, with 7 bases aligning to TRBD1. Germline V gene lookup returns CDR1 SEHNR and CDR2 FQNEAQ (reference sequence). This CDR3 region has 17 residues. V was clipped by 2 bases and J by 2 bases; unmatched bases: 11. The CDR3 loop reads CASSLPPGQPSNTEAFF. CDR3 coding DNA: TGTGCCAGCAGCTTACCCCCGGGACAGCCTTCAAACACTGAAGCTTTCTTT.

V is TRBV12-3 or TRBV12-4 and J is TRBJ2-7; D is tentatively TRBD1 or TRBD2 (5 bases each). The CDR3 contains 14 residues. Trimming cost V 5 bases and J 2 bases, with 13 bases left between them. CDR3 region: CASSPSRGPYEQYF. CDR3 bases: TGTGCCAGCAGTCCGTCTCGGGGCCCCTACGAGCAGTACTTC.

The V gene is TRBV27, the J gene TRBJ2-5, with 10 bases aligning to TRBD2. The CDR3 is made up of 16 amino acids. Unmatched junction bases numbered 7, after V lost 5 bases and J lost 1 base. The V gene's germline CDR1 is MNHEY and CDR2 SMNVEV (reference sequence). The DNA for the CDR3 is TGTGCCAGCAGTCCCCGACTAGCGGGCACCCAAGAGACCCAGTACTTC. This translates into CASSPRLAGTQETQYF.

V is TRBV7-2 and J is TRBJ1-2; D gene uncertain. Germline CDR1 and CDR2: SGHTA and FQGNSA. V was trimmed by 1 base and J by 8 bases, leaving 11 bases between them. The CDR3 totals 13 residues. The CDR3 loop reads CASSLVSTGGYTF. CDR3 DNA sequence: TGTGCCAGCAGCTTAGTGTCCACTGGGGGCTACACCTTC.

This clonotype was observed a handful of times. This chain connects TRBV7-9 to TRBJ1-1; 8 positions agree with TRBD1. This CDR3 comprises 19 residues. CDR1 SEHNR and CDR2 FQNEAQ come from the germline V gene (reference sequence). V shed 5 bases and J 0 bases; nucleotides not matched to a gene: 17. This CDR3 is CASSPRLEGQVRLNTEAFF. The CDR3 DNA follows: TGTGCCAGCAGCCCTAGGTTGGAGGGACAGGTGCGCCTGAACACTGAAGCTTTCTTT.

The rearrangement links TRBV28 to TRBJ2-5; the D gene is possibly TRBD2 (5 bases). CDR3 length: 15 residues. From germline, CDR1 is MDHEN and CDR2 SYDVKM. V was clipped by 10 bases and J by 4 bases, with 22 bases between them. CDR3 protein: CAISSLTGKVETQYF. Written as DNA, the CDR3 is TGTGCCATCAGCTCCTTAACCGGGAAGGTAGAGACCCAGTACTTC.

The DNA of the CDR3 is TGTGCCAGCAGCTTGGGTTTAATGGTATCAGGGGTCGGGAACACCGGGGAGCTGTTTTTT. This codes for CASSLGLMVSGVGNTGELFF. V usage is TRBV5-4 and J usage is TRBJ2-2; weak D call: TRBD1 (6 bases). Trimming cost V 0 bases and J 1 base, with 22 bases left between them. The length of the CDR3 is 20 residues. In germline, CDR1 is SGHNT, CDR2 YYREEE (reference sequence).

This clonotype turned up a few times. The chain couples TRBV7-9 to TRBJ1-5; possibly TRBD1 for D (5 bases). This CDR3 spans 16 amino acids. The V end was cut by 3 bases, the J end by 0 bases, with 12 bases between. CDR1 and CDR2 from the germline V gene are SEHNR and FQNEAQ (reference sequence). The CDR3 loop reads CASSFFGGISNQPQHF. As DNA, the CDR3 is TGTGCCAGCAGCTTCTTCGGGGGTATTAGCAATCAGCCCCAGCATTTT.

The chain joins TRBV12-3 or TRBV12-4 to TRBJ2-1; 8 bases align to TRBD2. This CDR3 region has 17 residues. The V gene end was trimmed by 3 bases and the J gene end by 7 bases; junction bases not matched to a gene: 14. In DNA form, the CDR3 reads TGTGCCAGCAGTTTGGGGAAGAACGGGAGGGCCGGGAATGAGCAGTTCTTC. Translating it yields CASSLGKNGRAGNEQFF.

This clonotype appeared once. This chain links TRBV29-1 with TRBJ2-7; TRBD1 aligns across 8 bases. V dropped 6 bases and J dropped 2; count of bases not matched to a gene: 9. The V gene's germline CDR1 is SQVTM and CDR2 ANQGSEA. This CDR3 spans 14 amino acids. In DNA form, the CDR3 reads TGCAGCGTCGTAGGGACAGGACTTACCTACGAGCAGTACTTC. Translating gives CSVVGTGLTYEQYF.

This chain connects TRBV7-2 to TRBJ2-7, with 8 nucleotides matching TRBD2. The CDR3 runs to 20 residues. The V gene's germline CDR1 is SGHTA and CDR2 FQGNSA. Losses at the gene ends were 0 bases for V and 6 bases for J; bases not matched to a gene: 22. CDR3 loop: CASSLAPAGGAPPEWCEQYF. CDR3 coding DNA: TGTGCCAGCAGCTTAGCCCCCGCCGGGGGGGCCCCCCCCGAGTGGTGCGAGCAGTACTTC.